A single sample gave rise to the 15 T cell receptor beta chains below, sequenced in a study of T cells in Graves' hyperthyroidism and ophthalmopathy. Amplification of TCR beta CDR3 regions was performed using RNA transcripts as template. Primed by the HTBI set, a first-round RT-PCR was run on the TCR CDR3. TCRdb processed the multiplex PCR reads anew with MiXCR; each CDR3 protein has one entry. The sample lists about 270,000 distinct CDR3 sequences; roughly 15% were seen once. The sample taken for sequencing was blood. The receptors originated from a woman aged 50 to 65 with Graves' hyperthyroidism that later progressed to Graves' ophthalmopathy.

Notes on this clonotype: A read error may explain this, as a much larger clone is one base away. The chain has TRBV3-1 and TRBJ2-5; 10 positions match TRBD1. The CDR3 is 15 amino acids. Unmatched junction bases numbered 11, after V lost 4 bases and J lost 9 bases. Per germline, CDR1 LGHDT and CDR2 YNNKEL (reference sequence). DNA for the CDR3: TGTGCCAGCAGCCCCCCCGGGACAGGGGCAGGGGCCCAGTACTTC. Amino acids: CASSPPGTGAGAQYF.

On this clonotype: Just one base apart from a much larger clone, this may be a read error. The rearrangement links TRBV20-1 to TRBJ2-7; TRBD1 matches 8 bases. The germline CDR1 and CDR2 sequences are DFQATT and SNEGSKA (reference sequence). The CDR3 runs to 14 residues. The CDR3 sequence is CSAPRTGSSHEQYF. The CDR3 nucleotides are TGCAGTGCTCCTCGGACAGGGAGCTCCCACGAGCAGTACTTC.

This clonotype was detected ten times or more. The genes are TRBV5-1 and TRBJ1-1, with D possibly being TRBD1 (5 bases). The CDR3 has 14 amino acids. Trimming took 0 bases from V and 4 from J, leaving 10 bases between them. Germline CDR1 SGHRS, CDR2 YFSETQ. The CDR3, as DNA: TGCGCCAGCAGCTTGGTTGGGGGAGGCACTGAAGCTTTCTTT. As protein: CASSLVGGGTEAFF.

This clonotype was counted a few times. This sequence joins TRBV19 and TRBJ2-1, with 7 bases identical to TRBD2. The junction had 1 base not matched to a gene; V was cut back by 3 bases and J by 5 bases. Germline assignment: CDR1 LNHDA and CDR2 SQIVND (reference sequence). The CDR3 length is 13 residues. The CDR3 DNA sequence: TGTGCCAGTAGTATCGGGGGGAACAATGAGCAGTTCTTC. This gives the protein CASSIGGNNEQFF.

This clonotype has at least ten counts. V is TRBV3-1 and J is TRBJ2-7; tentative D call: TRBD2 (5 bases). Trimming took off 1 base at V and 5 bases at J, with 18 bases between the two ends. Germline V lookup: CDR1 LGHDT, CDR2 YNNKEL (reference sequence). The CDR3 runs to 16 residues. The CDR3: CASSQVGLGSVNEQYF. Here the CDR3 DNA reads TGTGCCAGCAGCCAAGTGGGGTTGGGTAGCGTCAACGAGCAGTACTTC.

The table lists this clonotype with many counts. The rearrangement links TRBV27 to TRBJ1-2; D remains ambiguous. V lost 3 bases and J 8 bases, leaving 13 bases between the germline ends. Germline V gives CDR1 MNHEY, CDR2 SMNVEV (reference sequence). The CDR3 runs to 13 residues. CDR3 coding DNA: TGTGCCAGCAGTTTGGGCGTTGCGTGGGGCTACACCTTC. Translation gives CASSLGVAWGYTF.

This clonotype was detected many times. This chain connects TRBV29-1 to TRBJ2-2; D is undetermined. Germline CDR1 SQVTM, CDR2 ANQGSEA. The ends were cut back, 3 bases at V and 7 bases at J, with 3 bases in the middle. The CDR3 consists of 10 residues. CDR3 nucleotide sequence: TGCAGCGTTGATAACGGGGAGCTGTTTTTT. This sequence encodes CSVDNGELFF.

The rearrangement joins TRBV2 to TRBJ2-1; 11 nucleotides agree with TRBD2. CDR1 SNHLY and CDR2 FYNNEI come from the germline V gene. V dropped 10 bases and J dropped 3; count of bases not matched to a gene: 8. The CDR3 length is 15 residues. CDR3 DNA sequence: TGTGCCACCCTAAGGACTAGCGGGTTCTACAATGAGCAGTTCTTC. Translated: CATLRTSGFYNEQFF.

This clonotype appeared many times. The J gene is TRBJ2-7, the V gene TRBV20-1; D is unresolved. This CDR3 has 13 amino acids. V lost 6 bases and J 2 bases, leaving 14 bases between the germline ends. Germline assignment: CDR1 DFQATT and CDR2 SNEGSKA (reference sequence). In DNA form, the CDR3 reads TGCAGTGCACCACGGGCGAGCGCCTACGAGCAGTACTTC. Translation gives CSAPRASAYEQYF.

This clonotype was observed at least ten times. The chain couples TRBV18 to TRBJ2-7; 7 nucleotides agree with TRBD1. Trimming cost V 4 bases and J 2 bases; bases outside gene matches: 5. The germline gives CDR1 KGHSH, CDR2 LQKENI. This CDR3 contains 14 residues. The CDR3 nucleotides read TGTGCCAGCTCACGGAGGACAGGAACCTACGAGCAGTACTTC. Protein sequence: CASSRRTGTYEQYF.

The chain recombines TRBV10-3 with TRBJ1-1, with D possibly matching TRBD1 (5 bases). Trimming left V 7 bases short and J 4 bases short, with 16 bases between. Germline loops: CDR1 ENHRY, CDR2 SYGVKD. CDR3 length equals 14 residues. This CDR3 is CAITPTGSGTEAFF. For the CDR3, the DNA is TGTGCCATCACCCCCACAGGTTCTGGCACTGAAGCTTTCTTT.

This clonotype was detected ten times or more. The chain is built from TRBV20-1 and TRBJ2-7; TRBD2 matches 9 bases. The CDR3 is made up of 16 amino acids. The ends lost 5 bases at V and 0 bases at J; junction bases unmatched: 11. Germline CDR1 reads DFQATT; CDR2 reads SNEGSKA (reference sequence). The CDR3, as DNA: TGCAGTGCTGCAGACGCAGCGGGAGGTCTCTCCTACGAGCAGTACTTC. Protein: CSAADAAGGLSYEQYF.

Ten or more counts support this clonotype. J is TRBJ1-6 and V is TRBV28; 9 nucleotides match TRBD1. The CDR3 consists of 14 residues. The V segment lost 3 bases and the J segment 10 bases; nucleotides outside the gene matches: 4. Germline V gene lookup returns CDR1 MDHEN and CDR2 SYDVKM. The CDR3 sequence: CASSFDRGFSPLHF. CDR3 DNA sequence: TGTGCCAGCAGTTTTGACAGGGGGTTCTCACCCCTCCACTTT.

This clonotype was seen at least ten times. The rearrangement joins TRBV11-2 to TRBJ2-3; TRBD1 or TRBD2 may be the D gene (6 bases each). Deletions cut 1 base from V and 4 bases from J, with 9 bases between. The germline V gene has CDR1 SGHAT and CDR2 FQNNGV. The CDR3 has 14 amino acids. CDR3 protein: CASSLGGAADTQYF. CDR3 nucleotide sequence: TGTGCCAGCAGCTTAGGGGGGGCCGCAGATACGCAGTATTTT.

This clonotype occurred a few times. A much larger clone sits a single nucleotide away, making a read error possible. The CDR3, as DNA: TGTGCCAGCAGGCCCCTCTTGGTAACTAATGAAAAACTGTTTTTT. The encoded protein is CASRPLLVTNEKLFF. V and J are TRBV12-3 or TRBV12-4 and TRBJ1-4; no definite D call. This CDR3 contains 15 residues. V was cut by 6 bases and J by 1 base, with 12 bases left in between.